These 23 T cell receptor beta chains were sequenced from one sample in a study of control samples from healthy donors and cancer patients. Libraries were prepared by immunoSEQ multiplex PCR; TCRdb keeps only in-frame clonotypes and omits some of them. Among 150,000 to 200,000 clones, 75% to 95% were seen once, and the ten largest hold around 2%. Sequencing was carried out using blood. The receptors here all came from a woman in her 40s in good health.

The V gene is TRBV11-2, the J gene TRBJ1-1, with 12 nucleotides matching TRBD1. The CDR3 is made up of 18 amino acids. V gave up 5 bases and J gave up 4 bases; unmatched junction bases: 14. CDR1 and CDR2 (germline): SGHAT, FQNNGV. CDR3 sequence (DNA): TGTGCCAGCAGCCGGGACAGGGGGCGCCTCATGGGAGGCACTGAAGCTTTCTTT. As protein: CASSRDRGRLMGGTEAFF.

The genes are TRBV5-5 and TRBJ1-1, with D unclear. CDR3 length: 13 amino acids. The germline V gene has CDR1 SGHKS and CDR2 YYEKEE (reference sequence). The germline V and J ends were trimmed by 6 bases and 4 bases, with 13 bases remaining between them. The CDR3 reads CASNQQSTTEAFF. CDR3 coding DNA: TGTGCCAGCAACCAGCAGAGTACCACTGAAGCTTTCTTT.

This clone appeared a single time. This specimen includes other DNA sequences encoding the same CDR3. The chain employs TRBV6-5 and TRBJ2-7, with D uncertain. Trimming pared 0 bases from V and 6 bases from J, leaving 6 bases between. CDR3 length: 12 residues. In germline, CDR1 is MNHEY, CDR2 SVGAGI. DNA of the CDR3: TGTGCCAGCAGTTACTCGGGGTCCGAGCAGTACTTC. It translates to CASSYSGSEQYF.

The chain carries TRBV10-3 and TRBJ2-7; 10 bases are a match to TRBD1. Germline lookup yields CDR1 ENHRY and CDR2 SYGVKD. The CDR3 runs to 16 residues. Trimming cost V 0 bases and J 7 bases; bases outside gene matches: 9. CDR3: CAISESGRQGAWEQYF. The CDR3 nucleotides read TGTGCCATCAGTGAGTCTGGAAGACAGGGGGCTTGGGAGCAGTACTTC.

The chain joins TRBV3-1 (or the pseudogene TRBV3-2) to TRBJ2-2; D not certain. Germline lookup yields CDR1 LGHDT and CDR2 YNNKEL (reference sequence). The CDR3 spans 12 residues. The germline V and J ends were trimmed by 3 bases and 4 bases, with 3 bases remaining between them. CDR3 sequence (DNA): TGTGCCAGCAGCCAGTTCACCGGGGAGCTGTTTTTT. Translation: CASSQFTGELFF.

This clone was recorded a few times. The chain carries TRBV2 and TRBJ1-6; D not certain. Germline V lookup: CDR1 SNHLY, CDR2 FYNNEI. Trimming pared 4 bases from V and 6 bases from J, leaving 7 bases between. The CDR3 extends over 13 amino acids. In nucleotides, the CDR3 is TGTGCCAGCAGTGGGCAGGCTAATTCACCCCTCCACTTT. This sequence encodes CASSGQANSPLHF.

The rearrangement uses TRBV6-5 and TRBJ2-1; TRBD2 is a possible D gene (6 bases). The germline V and J ends were trimmed by 1 base and 7 bases, with 11 bases remaining between them. Germline V gene data show CDR1 as MNHEY and CDR2 as SVGAGI. The CDR3 runs 14 residues. The CDR3 nucleotides read TGTGCCAGCAGTTACTTCGGGGGAGGAAATGAGCAGTTCTTC. As protein: CASSYFGGGNEQFF.

The V and J genes are TRBV5-6 and TRBJ2-1; 11 nucleotides align to TRBD2. J lost 10 bases, V lost 0 bases, and 3 bases had no gene match. This CDR3 region has 14 residues. Germline values: CDR1 SGHDT, CDR2 YYEEEE. CDR3 bases: TGTGCCAGCAGCTTGGGACTAGCGGGGTTCGAGCAGTTCTTC. It specifies CASSLGLAGFEQFF.

The V and J genes are TRBV7-9 and TRBJ1-1; D remains unclear. CDR1 is SEHNR and CDR2 is FQNEAQ in the germline V gene (reference sequence). The CDR3 length is 12 residues. V lost 2 bases, J lost 4 bases, and 5 bases lay in between. CDR3 in amino acids: CASSLKGTEAFF. CDR3 nucleotides: TGTGCCAGCAGCTTAAAGGGCACTGAAGCTTTCTTT.

V gene TRBV4-1 combines with J gene TRBJ1-2, with TRBD1 identical over 10 bases. The CDR3 is made up of 16 amino acids. Germline CDR1 reads MGHRA; CDR2 reads YSYEKL. V lost 0 bases to trimming and J lost 7 bases; unmatched junction nucleotides: 8. The chain's CDR3 is CASSQDGQGVGFGYTF. For the CDR3, the DNA is TGCGCCAGCAGCCAAGATGGACAGGGGGTTGGCTTTGGCTACACCTTC.

The sample holds a few counts of this clone. The rearrangement uses TRBV10-3 and TRBJ2-1, with 14 nucleotides matching TRBD2. The germline gives CDR1 ENHRY, CDR2 SYGVKD. The CDR3 contains 20 residues. The trim removed 4 bases at V and 0 bases at J, leaving 11 bases unmatched. The CDR3 loop reads CAISGAPGLAGVSSYNEQFF. CDR3 sequence (DNA): TGTGCCATCAGTGGCGCCCCGGGACTAGCGGGGGTGAGCTCCTACAATGAGCAGTTCTTC.

V gene TRBV27 combines with J gene TRBJ1-1; 9 bases fit TRBD1. The CDR3 totals 16 residues. The trim removed 0 bases at V and 4 bases at J, leaving 6 bases unmatched. Germline CDR1 is MNHEY and CDR2 is SMNVEV (reference sequence). The CDR3 nucleotides read TGTGCCAGCAGTTTATCGGACAGGGGTTTTGCCACTGAAGCTTTCTTT. Translated: CASSLSDRGFATEAFF.

J is TRBJ2-5 and V is TRBV21-1; the table's D call, TRBD1, was not checked against the DNA. TRBV21-1 is noted as a pseudogene. The length of the CDR3 is 15 residues. The CDR3 sequence is CASLNRDRDAETQYF. CDR3 nucleotide sequence: TGTGCCAGCCTCAACCGGGACAGGGATGCGGAGACCCAGTACTTC.

The chain links TRBV19 to TRBJ1-1, with 9 bases lining up with TRBD1. The CDR3 is made up of 16 amino acids. Trimming took 5 bases from V and 3 from J; bases not matched to a gene: 10. Germline V gene data show CDR1 as LNHDA and CDR2 as SQIVND (reference sequence). The CDR3 spells CASSSGTGNFYTEAFF. CDR3 sequence (DNA): TGTGCCAGTAGTTCCGGGACAGGGAATTTTTACACTGAAGCTTTCTTT.

The V call is TRBV7-2, the J call TRBJ1-5, with 8 bases lining up with TRBD1. Germline assignment: CDR1 SGHTA and CDR2 FQGNSA. The J segment lost 4 bases and the V segment lost 5 bases, leaving 10 bases of the junction unmatched. CDR3 size: 16 residues. In DNA, the CDR3 is TGTGCCAGCAGCCCGTGGGACAGGCCTTTAAATCAGCCCCAGCATTTT. Translation gives CASSPWDRPLNQPQHF.

The J gene is TRBJ1-3, the V gene TRBV6-6, with a tentative D call TRBD1 (5 bases). Trimming removed 6 bases from V and 1 base from J, with 10 bases in between. Germline V gene lookup returns CDR1 MNHNY and CDR2 SVGAGI (reference sequence). The CDR3 totals 14 residues. The CDR3 spells CASRLQESGNTIYF. CDR3 bases: TGTGCCAGCAGGCTACAGGAATCTGGAAACACCATATATTTT.

V gene TRBV19 combines with J gene TRBJ1-2; 9 positions match TRBD1. The ends lost 7 bases at V and 9 bases at J; junction bases unmatched: 12. Germline values: CDR1 LNHDA, CDR2 SQIVND (reference sequence). CDR3 size: 14 residues. CDR3 bases: TGTGCCAGTATGAGGGACCGGGACAGGGCCAGCTACACCTTC. This gives the protein CASMRDRDRASYTF.

The chain joins TRBV5-1 to TRBJ2-1; 9 nucleotides match TRBD1. Unmatched junction bases numbered 13, after V lost 9 bases and J lost 9 bases. The germline CDR1 and CDR2 sequences are SGHRS and YFSETQ. The CDR3 runs to 14 residues. CDR3: CATQPDRGVGEQFF. The CDR3 DNA reads as TGCGCCACCCAACCGGACAGGGGTGTCGGTGAGCAGTTCTTC. Combining the CDR3 with reference TRBV5-1 and TRBJ2-1 gives the whole variable domain KAGVTQTPRYLIKTRGQQVTLSCSPISGHRSVSWYQQTPGQGLQFLFEYFSETQRNKGNFPGRFSGRQFSNSRSEMNVSTLELGDSALYLCATQPDRGVGEQFFGPGTRLTVL.

The CDR3 sequence is CATSSPPVLKTQYF. CDR3 DNA sequence: TGTGCCACCAGCAGTCCCCCGGTATTGAAGACCCAGTACTTC. This chain connects TRBV15 to TRBJ2-5; D remains unclear. Trimming shortened V by 3 bases and J by 6 bases, and 14 bases separated the two germline ends. This CDR3 contains 14 residues. CDR1 is LNHNV and CDR2 is YYDKDF in the germline V gene (reference sequence).

The V gene is TRBV18, the J gene TRBJ2-2, with 9 bases identical to TRBD2. CDR3 length: 16 residues. Germline V gene data show CDR1 as KGHSH and CDR2 as LQKENI. V lost 5 bases, J lost 1 base, and 5 bases stayed unmatched. In DNA, the CDR3 is TGTGCCAGCTCAAGTTTAGCGGGGGAGAACACCGGGGAGCTGTTTTTT. Translated, it gives CASSSLAGENTGELFF.

The V call is TRBV5-4, the J call TRBJ1-1, with D possibly matching TRBD1 (5 bases). CDR3 length equals 14 residues. Germline CDR1 and CDR2: SGHNT and YYREEE (reference sequence). The V and J ends lost 4 bases and 3 bases respectively, with 13 bases between them. The CDR3 coding sequence is TGTGCCAGCAGCCCCCCAGCGGGGGACACTGAAGCTTTCTTT. This sequence encodes CASSPPAGDTEAFF.

The gene calls are TRBV6-5 and TRBJ1-2; 9 nucleotides agree with TRBD1. There are 14 residues in the CDR3. The germline V gene has CDR1 MNHEY and CDR2 SVGAGI. Trimming at V came to 10 bases and at J to 5 bases, leaving 11 bases not matched to a gene. The CDR3 coding sequence is TGTGCCACGGAGGGGGGGACAGGGATGTATGGCTACACCTTC. Encoded protein: CATEGGTGMYGYTF.

V is TRBV27 and J is TRBJ1-1; D gene ambiguous. The CDR3 is 14 residues long. Germline V lookup: CDR1 MNHEY, CDR2 SMNVEV (reference sequence). The V gene lost 0 bases and the J gene lost 2 bases, with 7 bases spanning the gap. In DNA, the CDR3 is TGTGCCAGCAGTTTATCATCCCTAAACACTGAAGCTTTCTTT. The encoded protein is CASSLSSLNTEAFF.